Listed below are T cell receptor beta chains from one sample, sequenced in a study of cytomegalovirus exposure and HLA in healthy donors. Generated by immunoSEQ multiplex PCR, the TCRdb table keeps only in-frame clones and is missing some. Counted here are some 140,000 clones, around three quarters occurring once; the ten biggest clones make up around 1%. The sequencing sample was made of PBMCs. Receptors were obtained from a man between 18 and 29 years old in good health and CMV-seronegative. Both conserved end residues are trimmed from each CDR3. D genes are given only for firm matches.

>TRBV7-9|TRBJ1-6|TRBD1
SSSRWDREEPLH
>TRBV5-1|TRBJ2-1|.
ASSLIQGSYRFDEQF
>TRBV2|TRBJ1-6|.
ASSAYGVNDSPLH
>TRBV4-1|TRBJ1-1|.
ASSQVSRNTEAF
>TRBV6-5|TRBJ2-7|TRBD1
ASSYGTGNYEQY
>TRBV19|TRBJ1-2|TRBD1
ASTEGQAYGYT
>TRBV5-8|TRBJ1-1|.
ASSLGQGMNTEAF
>TRBV4-3|TRBJ2-7|.
ASSQDVRSFYEQY
>TRBV7-9|TRBJ1-3|TRBD1
SSSFLPGQGSGNTIY
>TRBV19|TRBJ1-3|.
ASSGGNTIY